This T cell receptor (beta chain) was retrieved from a study of blood T cell repertoires in COVID-19. Study-wide background: PBMCs, B-cell-depleted T cells, or T cells provided the cDNA or gDNA that made up the material.

Per the original data handling: Estimates of nucleated cell counts were drawn from the amplification of reference gene primers. Repertoires were generated with immunoSEQ multiplex PCR, while TCRdb's copy carries only in-frame clones and drops some. The V and J calls and clone size come from that table; D and trimming were worked out from the DNA. The top ten hold 44% of the sample, which has some 82,000 clones, about 86% seen once. Material for sequencing was peripheral blood. The TCR sequence derives from a man older than 75 with acute or convalescent COVID-19.

The chain's CDR3 is CATSRGADQPQHF. The CDR3 nucleotides are TGTGCTACTAGCAGGGGGGCGGATCAGCCCCAGCATTTT. The rearrangement uses TRBV12-5 and TRBJ1-5; TRBD1 agrees at 7 bases. The CDR3 length is 13 residues. Germline CDR1 LGHNT, CDR2 FRNRAP. V gave up 10 bases and J gave up 5 bases; unmatched junction bases: 8.